Listed below are T cell receptor beta chains from one sample, sequenced in a study of blood T cell repertoires in COVID-19. Assay: immunoSEQ multiplex PCR; the TCRdb copy retains only in-frame clones and omits some. The data hold some 48,000 clones, with approximately 93% observed a single time. The sequenced sample was peripheral blood. The receptors shown here come from a man aged 55 to 69 with COVID-19, enrolled during active disease. Each CDR3 is given with its conserved first and last residue. Each record gives: J gene, V gene, clone size, D gene, CDR3 protein, CDR3 DNA. D genes are given only for firm matches. Size is stated for part of the rows, as once, few or many counts, or as a class when the clone is expanded.

>TRBJ1-6|TRBV13|NA|TRBD1
CASSFGTVVGSPLHF
TGTGCCAGCAGCTTCGGGACAGTCGTTGGGTCACCCCTCCACTTT
>TRBJ1-3|TRBV12-3/TRBV12-4|NA|NA
CAIASPRNTIYF
TGTGCAATCGCGTCCCCCCGGAACACCATATATTTT
>TRBJ2-1|TRBV4-1|NA|TRBD2
CASSLPGLAGGIGSYNEQFF
TGCGCCAGCAGCCTCCCCGGACTAGCGGGGGGAATAGGCTCCTACAATGAGCAGTTCTTC
>TRBJ1-3|TRBV5-1|NA|TRBD1
CASSSSGQMNTIYF
TGCGCCAGCAGCTCTTCGGGACAGATGAACACCATATATTTT
>TRBJ1-1|TRBV4-1|once|NA
CASSQPQGNTEAFF
TGCGCCAGCAGCCAACCACAGGGTAACACTGAAGCTTTCTTT
>TRBJ1-5|TRBV19|NA|TRBD1
CASSIFVATGGTQPQHF
TGTGCCAGTAGTATATTCGTTGCTACAGGGGGAACTCAGCCCCAGCATTTT
>TRBJ1-2|TRBV5-3|NA|TRBD1
CARSLYRGVNYGYTF
TGTGCCAGAAGCTTGTACAGGGGAGTTAACTATGGCTACACCTTC
>TRBJ1-4|TRBV15|once|NA
CATSRDQGTNEKLFF
TGTGCCACCAGCAGAGATCAGGGAACTAATGAAAAACTGTTTTTT
>TRBJ2-7|TRBV3-1/TRBV3-2|NA|NA
CASSAISSYEQYF
TGTGCCAGCAGCGCGATATCTTCCTACGAGCAGTACTTC
>TRBJ1-2|TRBV6-5|NA|NA
CASRSTGTRDYGYTF
TGTGCCAGCAGGTCAACAGGGACTAGGGACTATGGCTACACCTTC
>TRBJ1-1|TRBV10-3|NA|TRBD1
CAISGQGKNTEAFF
TGTGCCATCAGTGGACAGGGTAAGAACACTGAAGCTTTCTTT
>TRBJ1-1|TRBV6-2/TRBV6-3|once|NA
CASSYPHRDMTFPGMNTEAFF
TGTGCCAGCAGTTACCCACACCGGGACATGACTTTCCCGGGAATGAACACTGAAGCTTTCTTT
>TRBJ1-4|TRBV23-1|NA|NA
CASSQWGRTNEKLFF
TGCGCCAGCAGTCAATGGGGCAGGACGAATGAAAAACTGTTTTTT
>TRBJ2-1|TRBV2|NA|NA
CASTTTSSYNEQFF
TGTGCCAGCACCACCACTAGCTCCTACAATGAGCAGTTCTTC
>TRBJ2-1|TRBV30|NA|NA
CAWSLGIGAALEQFF
TGTGCCTGGAGTCTCGGAATAGGAGCGGCTCTTGAGCAGTTCTTC
>TRBJ1-1|TRBV2|NA|NA
CASRQPPNTEAFF
TGTGCCAGCAGACAGCCCCCGAACACTGAAGCTTTCTTT
>TRBJ2-1|TRBV30|once|TRBD1
CAWSPRGPEQFF
TGTGCCTGGAGCCCCAGGGGGCCGGAGCAGTTCTTC
>TRBJ1-1|TRBV6-1|NA|NA
CASGGGAEAFF
TGTGCCAGCGGGGGAGGGGCCGAAGCTTTCTTT
>TRBJ1-2|TRBV7-2|NA|NA
CASNLVLVGVGYGYTF
TGTGCCAGCAACCTTGTTCTAGTAGGGGTCGGTTATGGCTACACCTTC
>TRBJ1-1|TRBV18|NA|NA
CASSPGANTEAFF
TGTGCCAGCTCACCGGGAGCGAACACTGAAGCTTTCTTT
>TRBJ2-7|TRBV6-1|NA|NA
CASSEGGSRTDRQYF
TGTGCCAGCAGTGAGGGTGGCAGTAGGACAGACCGGCAGTACTTC
>TRBJ1-2|TRBV6-6|NA|NA
CASSYSTVSGYTF
TGTGCCAGCAGTTACTCGACAGTTAGCGGCTACACCTTC
>TRBJ2-7|TRBV19|once|TRBD2
CASSIVAGAYEQYF
TGTGCCAGTAGTATCGTAGCGGGGGCCTACGAGCAGTACTTC
>TRBJ1-1|TRBV28|NA|NA
CASSLGQGRAFF
TGTGCCAGCAGTTTAGGTCAGGGGAGAGCTTTCTTT
>TRBJ2-2|TRBV11-3|once|NA
CASSLEGGLYTGELFF
TGTGCCAGCAGCTTAGAAGGTGGACTATACACCGGGGAGCTGTTTTTT
>TRBJ1-2|TRBV11-2|NA|NA
CASSSRIGEGYTF
TGTGCCAGCAGCTCAAGGATCGGGGAGGGCTACACCTTC
>TRBJ2-7|TRBV10-1|NA|NA
CASSLGLFSYEQYF
TGCGCCAGCAGTCTAGGACTCTTCTCCTACGAGCAGTACTTC
>TRBJ2-1|TRBV5-4|NA|TRBD2
CASSLAPGTSGRNEQFF
TGTGCCAGCAGCTTAGCCCCGGGGACTAGCGGGAGGAATGAGCAGTTCTTC
>TRBJ1-2|TRBV29-1|NA|NA
CSVDGYGYTF
TGCAGCGTTGACGGGTATGGCTACACCTTC
>TRBJ1-2|TRBV27|NA|TRBD1
CASSEKTGGYGYTF
TGTGCCAGCAGCGAAAAGACAGGGGGCTATGGCTACACCTTC
>TRBJ2-7|TRBV19|NA|NA
CASSIGRNEQYF
TGTGCCAGTAGTATTGGGAGGAACGAGCAGTACTTC
>TRBJ2-1|TRBV7-6|NA|TRBD2
CASSPSVRRGGLNEQFF
TGTGCCAGCAGCCCTAGCGTGAGGCGGGGGGGCCTCAATGAGCAGTTCTTC
>TRBJ1-2|TRBV5-4|once|TRBD1
CASSVDRPNYGYTF
TGTGCCAGCAGCGTGGACAGGCCCAACTATGGCTACACCTTC
>TRBJ2-1|TRBV7-3|NA|TRBD1
CASSSRQGVGEQFF
TGTGCCAGCAGCTCTCGACAGGGGGTTGGGGAGCAGTTCTTC
>TRBJ1-4|TRBV25-1|NA|NA
CASSEDGVTDEKLFF
TGTGCCAGCAGTGAAGATGGAGTGACAGACGAAAAACTGTTTTTT
>TRBJ1-4|TRBV15|NA|TRBD1
CATSRETGGNEKLFF
TGTGCCACCAGCAGAGAGACAGGGGGGAATGAAAAACTGTTTTTT
>TRBJ2-6|TRBV29-1|NA|NA
CSVVWGLHSGANVLTF
TGCAGCGTTGTCTGGGGACTGCACTCTGGGGCCAACGTCCTGACTTTC
>TRBJ2-1|TRBV7-9|NA|NA
CATENWGANNEQFF
TGTGCCACCGAAAACTGGGGCGCAAACAATGAGCAGTTCTTC
>TRBJ2-7|TRBV3-1/TRBV3-2|once|TRBD2
CASSPLAGGSSGQYF
TGTGCCAGCAGCCCCTTAGCGGGTGGGAGCTCCGGGCAGTACTTC
>TRBJ1-1|TRBV3-1/TRBV3-2|NA|TRBD1
CASSPLGQGANTEAFF
TGTGCCAGCAGCCCCCTCGGACAGGGGGCGAACACTGAAGCTTTCTTT
>TRBJ1-4|TRBV9|NA|NA
CASSVGQYNEKLFF
TGTGCCAGCAGCGTAGGACAGTATAATGAAAAACTGTTTTTT
>TRBJ2-3|TRBV5-1|NA|TRBD2
CASSFLAGDYTDTQYF
TGCGCCAGCAGCTTCCTAGCGGGGGACTACACAGATACGCAGTATTTT
>TRBJ1-1|TRBV4-2|NA|NA
CASSQAGPARQTDLF
TGTGCCAGCAGCCAAGCAGGGCCGGCTCGACAGACGGATCTCTTT
>TRBJ2-2|TRBV7-2|few|TRBD1
CASSFGTGNTGELFF
TGTGCCAGCAGCTTCGGGACAGGAAACACCGGGGAGCTGTTTTTT
>TRBJ2-5|TRBV27|NA|TRBD2
CASSQRASGLKETQYF
TGTGCCAGCAGTCAAAGGGCTAGCGGACTTAAAGAGACCCAGTACTTC
>TRBJ2-1|TRBV3-1/TRBV3-2|NA|TRBD2
CASSPLSSGGAWEQFF
TGTGCCAGCAGCCCACTTTCGAGCGGGGGGGCCTGGGAGCAGTTCTTC
>TRBJ1-2|TRBV19|NA|TRBD1
CASRTGGQWNYGYTF
TGTGCCAGTAGGACAGGGGGCCAGTGGAACTATGGCTACACCTTC
>TRBJ2-7|TRBV11-2|NA|TRBD2
CASSLGPGLVAYEQYF
TGTGCCAGCAGCTTAGGTCCGGGACTAGTGGCCTACGAGCAGTACTTC